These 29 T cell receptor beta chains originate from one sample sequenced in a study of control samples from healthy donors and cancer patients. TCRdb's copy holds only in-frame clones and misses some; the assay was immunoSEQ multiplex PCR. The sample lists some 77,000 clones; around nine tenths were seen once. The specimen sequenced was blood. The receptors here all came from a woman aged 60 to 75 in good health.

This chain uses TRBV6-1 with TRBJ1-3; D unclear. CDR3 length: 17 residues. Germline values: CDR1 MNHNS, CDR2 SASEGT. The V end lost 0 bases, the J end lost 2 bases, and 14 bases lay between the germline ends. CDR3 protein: CASSEAVRELTGNTIYF. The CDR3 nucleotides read TGTGCCAGCAGTGAAGCGGTTAGGGAATTAACTGGAAACACCATATATTTT.

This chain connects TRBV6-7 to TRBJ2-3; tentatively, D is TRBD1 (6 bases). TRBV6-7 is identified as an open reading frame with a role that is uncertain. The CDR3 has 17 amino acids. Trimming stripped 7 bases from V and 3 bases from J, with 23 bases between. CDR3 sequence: CASIPIGTTPPTDTQYF. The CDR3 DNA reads TGTGCCAGCATTCCCATTGGGACAACCCCTCCAACAGATACGCAGTATTTT.

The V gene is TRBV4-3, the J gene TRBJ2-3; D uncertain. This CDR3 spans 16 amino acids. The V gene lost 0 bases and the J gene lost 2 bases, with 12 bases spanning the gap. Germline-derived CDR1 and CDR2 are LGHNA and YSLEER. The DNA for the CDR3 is TGCGCCAGCAGCCAAGATTTGGAACAGTACACAGATACGCAGTATTTT. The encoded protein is CASSQDLEQYTDTQYF.

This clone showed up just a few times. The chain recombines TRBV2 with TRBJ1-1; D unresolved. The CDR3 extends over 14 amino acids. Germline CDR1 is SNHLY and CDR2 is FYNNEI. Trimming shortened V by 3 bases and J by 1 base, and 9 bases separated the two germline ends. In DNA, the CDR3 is TGTGCCAGCAGTGAGGCCTTCCGGAACACTGAAGCTTTCTTT. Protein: CASSEAFRNTEAFF.

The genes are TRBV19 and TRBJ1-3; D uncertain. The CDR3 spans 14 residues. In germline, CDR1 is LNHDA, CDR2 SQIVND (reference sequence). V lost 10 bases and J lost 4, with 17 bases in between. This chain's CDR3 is CATTTARAGNTIYF. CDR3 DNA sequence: TGTGCCACCACAACGGCGAGGGCCGGAAACACCATATATTTT.

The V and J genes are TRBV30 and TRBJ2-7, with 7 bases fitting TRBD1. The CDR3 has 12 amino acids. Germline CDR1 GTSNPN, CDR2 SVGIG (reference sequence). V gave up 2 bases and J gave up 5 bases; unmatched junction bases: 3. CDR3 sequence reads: CAWSLDRDEQYF. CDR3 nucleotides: TGTGCCTGGAGTTTAGACAGGGACGAGCAGTACTTC.

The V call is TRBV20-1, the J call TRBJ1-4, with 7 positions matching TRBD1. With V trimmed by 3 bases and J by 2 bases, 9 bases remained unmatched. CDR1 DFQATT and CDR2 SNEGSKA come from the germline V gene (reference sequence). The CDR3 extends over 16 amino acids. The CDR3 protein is CSASRSGGFTNEKLFF. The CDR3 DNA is TGCAGTGCTAGTCGTTCAGGGGGATTTACTAATGAAAAACTGTTTTTT.

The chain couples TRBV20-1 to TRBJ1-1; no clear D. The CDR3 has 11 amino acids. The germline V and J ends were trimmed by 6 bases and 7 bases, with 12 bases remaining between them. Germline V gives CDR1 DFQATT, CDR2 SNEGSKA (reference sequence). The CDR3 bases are TGCAGTGCCCAGAAGGAAATTGAAGCTTTCTTT. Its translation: CSAQKEIEAFF.

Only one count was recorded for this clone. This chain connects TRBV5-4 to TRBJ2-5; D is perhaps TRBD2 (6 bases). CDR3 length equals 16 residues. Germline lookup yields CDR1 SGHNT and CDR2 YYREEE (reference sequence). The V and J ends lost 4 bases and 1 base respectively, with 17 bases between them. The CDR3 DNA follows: TGTGCCAGCAGCCTGGGGGGTGGGAGGACCCAAGAGACCCAGTACTTC. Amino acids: CASSLGGGRTQETQYF.

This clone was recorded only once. The CDR3 here is CASSLEGTEGYTEAFF. The CDR3, as DNA: TGTGCCAGCAGCTTGGAGGGCACCGAAGGGTACACTGAAGCTTTCTTT. The chain joins TRBV5-4 to TRBJ1-1; the D is unclear. Germline values: CDR1 SGHNT, CDR2 YYREEE (reference sequence). The CDR3 sequence is 16 residues long. Trimming took off 0 bases at V and 3 bases at J, with 15 bases between the two ends.

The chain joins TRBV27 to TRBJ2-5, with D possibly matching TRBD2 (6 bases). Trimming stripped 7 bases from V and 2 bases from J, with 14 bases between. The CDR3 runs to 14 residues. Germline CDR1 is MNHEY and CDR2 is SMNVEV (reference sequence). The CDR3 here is CASNQRRAQETQYF. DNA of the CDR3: TGTGCCAGCAACCAGAGGAGGGCACAAGAGACCCAGTACTTC.

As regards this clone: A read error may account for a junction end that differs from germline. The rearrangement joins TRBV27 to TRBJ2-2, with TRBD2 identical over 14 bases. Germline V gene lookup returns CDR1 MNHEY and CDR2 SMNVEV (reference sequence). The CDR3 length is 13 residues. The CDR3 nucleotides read TGTGCCAGCAGTTTAGGACTAGCGGGGGGAGCTGTTTTT. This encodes CASSLGLAGGAVF.

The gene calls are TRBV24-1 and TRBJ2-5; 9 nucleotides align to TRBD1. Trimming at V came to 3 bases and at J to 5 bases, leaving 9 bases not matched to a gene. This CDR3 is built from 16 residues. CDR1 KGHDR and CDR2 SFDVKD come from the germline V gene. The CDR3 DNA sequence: TGTGCCACCAGTGATGCCGGGACAGGGCCGGGGGAGACCCAGTACTTC. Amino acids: CATSDAGTGPGETQYF.

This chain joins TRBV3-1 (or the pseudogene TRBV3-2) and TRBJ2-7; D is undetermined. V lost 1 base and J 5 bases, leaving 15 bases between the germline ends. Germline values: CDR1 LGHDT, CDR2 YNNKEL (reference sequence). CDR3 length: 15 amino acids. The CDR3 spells CASSQGWVQRNEQYF. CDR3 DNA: TGTGCCAGCAGCCAAGGGTGGGTTCAACGAAACGAGCAGTACTTC.

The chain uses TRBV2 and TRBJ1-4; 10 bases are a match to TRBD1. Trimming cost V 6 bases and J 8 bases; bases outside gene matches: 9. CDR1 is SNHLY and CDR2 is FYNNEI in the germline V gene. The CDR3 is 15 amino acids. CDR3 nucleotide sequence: TGTGCCAGCAGCGAGGCGTTGGGACAGGGGGAAAAACTGTTTTTT. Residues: CASSEALGQGEKLFF.

The CDR3 spells CATSRTFTGVASYNEQFF. Written as DNA, the CDR3 is TGTGCCACCAGCAGAACATTCACAGGGGTCGCGTCCTACAATGAGCAGTTCTTC. This chain joins TRBV15 and TRBJ2-1; TRBD1 agrees at 7 bases. The CDR3 covers 18 residues. CDR1 is LNHNV and CDR2 is YYDKDF in the germline V gene (reference sequence). V was pared by 2 bases and J by 1 base, with 11 bases of the junction left unmatched.

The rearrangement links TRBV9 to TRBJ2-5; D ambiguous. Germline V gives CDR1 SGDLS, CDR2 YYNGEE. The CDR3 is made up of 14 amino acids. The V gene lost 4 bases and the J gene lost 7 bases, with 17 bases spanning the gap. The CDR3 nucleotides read TGTGCCAGCAGCTCGTTACCCACACCTGGGACCCAGTACTTC. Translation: CASSSLPTPGTQYF.

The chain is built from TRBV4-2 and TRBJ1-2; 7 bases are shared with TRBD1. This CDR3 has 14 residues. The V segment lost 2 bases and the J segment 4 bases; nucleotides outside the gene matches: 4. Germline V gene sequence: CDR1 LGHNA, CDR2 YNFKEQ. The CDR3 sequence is CASSQQGGVYGYTF. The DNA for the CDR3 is TGTGCCAGCAGCCAACAAGGGGGCGTCTATGGCTACACCTTC.

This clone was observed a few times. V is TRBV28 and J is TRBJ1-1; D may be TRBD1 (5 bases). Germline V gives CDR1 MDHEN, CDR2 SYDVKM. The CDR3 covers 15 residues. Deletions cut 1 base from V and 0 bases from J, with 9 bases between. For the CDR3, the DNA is TGTGCCAGCAGTTTATTGGAGGGGATGAACACTGAAGCTTTCTTT. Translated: CASSLLEGMNTEAFF. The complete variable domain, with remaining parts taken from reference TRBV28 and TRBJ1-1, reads DVKVTQSSRYLVKRTGEKVFLECVQDMDHENMFWYRQDPGLGLRLIYFSYDVKMKEKGDIPEGYSVSREKKERFSLILESASTNQTSMYLCASSLLEGMNTEAFFGQGTRLTVV.

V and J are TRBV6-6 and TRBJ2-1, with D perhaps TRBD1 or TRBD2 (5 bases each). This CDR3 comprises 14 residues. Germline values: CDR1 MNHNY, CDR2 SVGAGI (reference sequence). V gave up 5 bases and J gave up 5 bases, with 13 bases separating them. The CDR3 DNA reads TGTGCCAGCAGTAGGCCTGGGGGAAACAATGAGCAGTTCTTC. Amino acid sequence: CASSRPGGNNEQFF.

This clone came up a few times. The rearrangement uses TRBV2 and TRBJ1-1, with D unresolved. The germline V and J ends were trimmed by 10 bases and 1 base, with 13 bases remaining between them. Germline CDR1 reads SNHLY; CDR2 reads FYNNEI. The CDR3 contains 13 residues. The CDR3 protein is CATLRRENTEAFF. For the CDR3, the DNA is TGTGCCACCCTTCGTCGGGAGAACACTGAAGCTTTCTTT. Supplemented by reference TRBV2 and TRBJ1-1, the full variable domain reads EPEVTQTPSHQVTQMGQEVILRCVPISNHLYFYWYRQILGQKVEFLVSFYNNEISEKSEIFDDQFSVERPDGSNFTLKIRSTKLEDSAMYFCATLRRENTEAFFGQGTRLTVV.

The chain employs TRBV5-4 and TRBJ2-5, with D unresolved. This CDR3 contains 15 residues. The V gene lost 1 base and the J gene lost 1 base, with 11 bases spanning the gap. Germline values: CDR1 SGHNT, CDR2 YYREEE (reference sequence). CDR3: CASSLPPGSQETQYF. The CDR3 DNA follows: TGTGCCAGCAGCTTGCCCCCTGGATCCCAAGAGACCCAGTACTTC.

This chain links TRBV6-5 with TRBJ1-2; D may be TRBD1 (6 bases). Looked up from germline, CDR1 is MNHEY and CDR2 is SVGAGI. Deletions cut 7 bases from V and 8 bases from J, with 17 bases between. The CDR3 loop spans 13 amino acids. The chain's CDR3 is CASKESQGLGYTF. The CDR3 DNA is TGTGCCAGCAAAGAGTCACAGGGATTGGGCTACACCTTC.

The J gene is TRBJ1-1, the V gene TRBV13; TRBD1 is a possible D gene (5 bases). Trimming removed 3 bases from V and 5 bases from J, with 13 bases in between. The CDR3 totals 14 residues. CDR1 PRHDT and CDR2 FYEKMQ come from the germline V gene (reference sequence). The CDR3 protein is CASSLRGARTEAFF. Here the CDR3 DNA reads TGTGCCAGCAGCTTGAGAGGGGCTCGAACTGAAGCTTTCTTT.

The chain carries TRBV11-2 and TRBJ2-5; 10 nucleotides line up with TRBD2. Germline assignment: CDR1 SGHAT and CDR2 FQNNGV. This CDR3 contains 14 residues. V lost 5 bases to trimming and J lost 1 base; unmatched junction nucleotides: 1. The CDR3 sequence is CASSLAGAQETQYF. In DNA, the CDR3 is TGTGCCAGCAGCCTAGCGGGGGCCCAAGAGACCCAGTACTTC.

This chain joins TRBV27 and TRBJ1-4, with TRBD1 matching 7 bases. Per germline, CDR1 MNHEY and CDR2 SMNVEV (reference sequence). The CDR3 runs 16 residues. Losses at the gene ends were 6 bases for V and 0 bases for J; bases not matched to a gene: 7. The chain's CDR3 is CASSYDRAPTNEKLFF. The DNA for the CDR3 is TGTGCCAGCAGCTACGACAGGGCGCCAACTAATGAAAAACTGTTTTTT.

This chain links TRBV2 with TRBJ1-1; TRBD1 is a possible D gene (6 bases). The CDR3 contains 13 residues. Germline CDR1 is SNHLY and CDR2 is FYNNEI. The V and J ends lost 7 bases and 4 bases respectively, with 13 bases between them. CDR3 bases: TGTGCCAGCACTACAGGGCGGGCCACTGAAGCTTTCTTT. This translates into CASTTGRATEAFF.

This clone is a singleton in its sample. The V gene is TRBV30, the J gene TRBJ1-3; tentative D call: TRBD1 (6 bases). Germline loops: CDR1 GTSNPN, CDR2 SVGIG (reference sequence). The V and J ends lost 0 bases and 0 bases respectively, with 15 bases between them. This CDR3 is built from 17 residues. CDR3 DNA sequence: TGTGCCTGGAGTGTACGGGCGGCGGACAGCTCTGGAAACACCATATATTTT. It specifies CAWSVRAADSSGNTIYF.

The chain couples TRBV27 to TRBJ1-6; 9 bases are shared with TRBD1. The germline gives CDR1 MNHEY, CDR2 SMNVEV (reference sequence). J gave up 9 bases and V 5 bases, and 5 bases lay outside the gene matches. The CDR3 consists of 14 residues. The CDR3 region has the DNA TGTGCCAGCAGTAAAGGACAGGGGAGTTCACCCCTCCACTTT. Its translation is CASSKGQGSSPLHF.